These T cell receptor beta chains were read from a single sample in a study of cytomegalovirus exposure and HLA in healthy donors. TCRdb keeps only in-frame clones here, not all; method: immunoSEQ multiplex PCR. This table has 150,000 to 170,000 clones, approximately 77% appearing once. The sequenced sample was PBMCs. The receptors come from a man aged 18 to 35 in good health and CMV-seronegative. Each CDR3 is given with its conserved first and last residue.

V,J,CDR3
TRBV19,TRBJ1-5,CASSAQGGHQPQHF
TRBV10-3,TRBJ2-7,CAITSRPSSEQYF
TRBV9,TRBJ1-2,CASSVGRNYGYTF
TRBV27,TRBJ1-5,CASRDTGGAEHQPQHF
TRBV21-1,TRBJ2-1,CASSKGASGRAMDNEQFF
TRBV27,TRBJ1-2,CASSLTGLVGGKDGYTF
TRBV7-9,TRBJ1-4,CASSLSQVEVQLFF
TRBV7-9,TRBJ1-4,CASSLGAYGGKLFF
TRBV18,TRBJ1-1,CASSPAMNTEAFF
TRBV5-1,TRBJ2-3,CASSPSSTDTQYF
TRBV6-1,TRBJ2-1,CAGASGSWEWEQFF
TRBV28,TRBJ2-5,CASSPSTGQKETQYF
TRBV7-2,TRBJ2-6,CASSLIGDAVLTF
TRBV11-3,TRBJ2-5,CASSQGQGQAETQYF
TRBV11-2,TRBJ2-3,CASSFGGPTDTQYF
TRBV6-1,TRBJ2-7,CASSPSGIAYEQYF